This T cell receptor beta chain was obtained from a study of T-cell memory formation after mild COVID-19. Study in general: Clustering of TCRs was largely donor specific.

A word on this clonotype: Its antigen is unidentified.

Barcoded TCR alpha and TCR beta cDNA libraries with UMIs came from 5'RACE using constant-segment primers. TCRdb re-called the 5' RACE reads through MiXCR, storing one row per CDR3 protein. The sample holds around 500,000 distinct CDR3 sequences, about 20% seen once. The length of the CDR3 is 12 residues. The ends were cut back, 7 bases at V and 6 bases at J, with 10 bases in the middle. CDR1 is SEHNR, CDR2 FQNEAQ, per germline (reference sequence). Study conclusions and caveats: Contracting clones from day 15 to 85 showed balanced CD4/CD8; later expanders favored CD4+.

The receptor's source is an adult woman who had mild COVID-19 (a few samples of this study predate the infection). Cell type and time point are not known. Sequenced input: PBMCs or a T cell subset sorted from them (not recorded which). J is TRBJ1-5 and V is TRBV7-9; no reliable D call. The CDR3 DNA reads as TGTGCCAGCACGGCCCCTGGTCAGCCCCAGCATTTT. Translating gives CASTAPGQPQHF.